These 26 T cell receptor beta chains came from one sample sequenced in a study of T-cell memory formation after mild COVID-19. TCRdb analysed the 5' RACE reads with MiXCR anew, one entry per CDR3 protein. The table has roughly 370,000 distinct CDR3 sequences, around a sixth seen once. Sequenced sample: PBMCs or a T cell subset sorted from them (not recorded which). These receptors all stem from a man younger than 35 who had mild COVID-19 (a few samples of this study predate the infection). Cell type and time point are not known.

The chain couples TRBV6-5 to TRBJ1-6; possibly TRBD1 for D (5 bases). Germline V gives CDR1 MNHEY, CDR2 SVGAGI. The germline V and J ends were trimmed by 2 bases and 10 bases, with 21 bases remaining between them. There are 17 residues in the CDR3. The CDR3 DNA reads TGTGCCAGCAGTTACAGGCGTTCGTGGGGCCTAGGGTCACCCCTCCACTTT. This sequence encodes CASSYRRSWGLGSPLHF.

This clonotype appeared many times. This rearrangement joins TRBV6-5 to TRBJ1-6; TRBD1 agrees at 8 bases. The CDR3 spans 15 residues. Germline-derived CDR1 and CDR2 are MNHEY and SVGAGI. V lost 5 bases and J lost 7; bases outside the gene matches: 7. DNA of the CDR3: TGTGCCAGCAGTCGGGGGGGGACAGGCAATTCACCCCTCCACTTT. It codes for CASSRGGTGNSPLHF.

This clonotype came up a few times. The chain has TRBV5-6 and TRBJ2-1, with TRBD1 as a possible D gene (6 bases). Germline lookup yields CDR1 SGHDT and CDR2 YYEEEE. V lost 4 bases to trimming and J lost 7 bases, with 24 bases between them. The CDR3 has 17 residues. The CDR3, as DNA: TGTGCCAGCAGCCACGACAAGTCTCAGGGGTTTTGGAATGAGCAGTTCTTC. Translating it yields CASSHDKSQGFWNEQFF.

This clonotype occurred a few times. The rearrangement uses TRBV12-3 or TRBV12-4 and TRBJ2-7, with 8 nucleotides matching TRBD1. This CDR3 region has 15 residues. V lost 5 bases to trimming and J lost 2 bases; unmatched junction nucleotides: 8. The CDR3 nucleotides read TGTGCCAGCAGTCGTTTAGGACAGGGCACCTACGAGCAGTACTTC. Translating gives CASSRLGQGTYEQYF.

V and J are TRBV29-1 and TRBJ2-7, with D unclear. The V end was cut by 7 bases, the J end by 2 bases, with 18 bases between. Germline CDR1 and CDR2: SQVTM and ANQGSEA. CDR3 size: 14 residues. CDR3 loop: CSAQPWTGTYEQYF. The CDR3 DNA sequence: TGCAGCGCCCAACCCTGGACGGGCACCTACGAGCAGTACTTC.

The chain employs TRBV11-2 and TRBJ2-5, with a possible D match to TRBD2 (6 bases). CDR1 SGHAT and CDR2 FQNNGV come from the germline V gene. V was pared by 3 bases and J by 7 bases, with 12 bases between. This CDR3 is 13 amino acids long. The CDR3 reads CASSLGGDGTQYF. In nucleotides, the CDR3 is TGTGCCAGCAGCTTGGGCGGGGACGGGACCCAGTACTTC.

In this sample, this clonotype turned up a few times. The chain employs TRBV5-1 and TRBJ1-1; weak D call: TRBD1 (6 bases). V lost 4 bases and J lost 4, with 11 bases in between. CDR1 is SGHRS, CDR2 YFSETQ, per germline. The CDR3 has 13 residues. This chain's CDR3 is CASSKGDGTEAFF. For the CDR3, the DNA is TGCGCCAGCAGCAAGGGGGACGGCACTGAAGCTTTCTTT.

The chain combines TRBV7-9 with TRBJ2-2, with D unclear. Trimming stripped 1 base from V and 3 bases from J, with 12 bases between. The germline V gene encodes CDR1 SEHNR and CDR2 FQNEAQ (reference sequence). This CDR3 is built from 16 residues. The CDR3 sequence is CASSLGVGHYTGELFF. CDR3 bases: TGTGCCAGCAGCTTAGGAGTCGGCCACTACACCGGGGAGCTGTTTTTT.

J is TRBJ2-2 and V is TRBV7-8, with D perhaps being TRBD1 or TRBD2 (6 bases each). The V gene lost 5 bases and the J gene lost 7 bases, with 14 bases spanning the gap. The germline CDR1 and CDR2 sequences are SGHVS and FQNEAQ. The CDR3 spans 14 residues. The CDR3 region is CASSNRGRIGELFF. CDR3 nucleotide sequence: TGTGCCAGCAGCAACCGGGGGCGTATCGGGGAGCTGTTTTTT. Variable domain in full (rest from reference TRBV7-8 and TRBJ2-2): GAGVSQSPRYKVAKRGQDVALRCDPISGHVSLFWYQQALGQGPEFLTYFQNEAQLDKSGLPSDRFFAERPEGSVSTLKIQRTQQEDSAVYLCASSNRGRIGELFFGEGSRLTVL.

The genes are TRBV5-4 and TRBJ1-6, with D hard to call. This CDR3 contains 14 residues. CDR1 and CDR2 from the germline V gene are SGHNT and YYREEE (reference sequence). V lost 5 bases and J 7 bases, leaving 13 bases between the germline ends. The chain's CDR3 is CASSTDLSNSPLHF. CDR3 nucleotide sequence: TGTGCCAGCAGTACGGACCTGTCAAATTCACCCCTCCACTTT.

This clonotype was recorded at least ten times. The V gene is TRBV5-4, the J gene TRBJ2-3, with 13 bases aligning to TRBD2. V gave up 4 bases and J gave up 3 bases; unmatched junction bases: 5. This CDR3 comprises 16 residues. Per the germline V gene, CDR1 is SGHNT and CDR2 is YYREEE (reference sequence). CDR3 DNA: TGTGCCAGCAGCAAACGGACTAGCGGGGGTACAGATACGCAGTATTTT. Its protein product is CASSKRTSGGTDTQYF.

CDR3 region: CATRHRGNEQFF. CDR3 nucleotide sequence: TGTGCCACCAGACACAGGGGAAATGAGCAGTTCTTC. This sequence joins TRBV24-1 and TRBJ2-1; 7 positions match TRBD1. Trimming took 7 bases from V and 7 from J; bases not matched to a gene: 3. The V gene's germline CDR1 is KGHDR and CDR2 SFDVKD. This CDR3 has 12 amino acids.

The table lists this clonotype with a few counts. The chain links TRBV6-5 to TRBJ2-3; possible D gene TRBD1, 5 bases. Germline V gene sequence: CDR1 MNHEY, CDR2 SVGAGI. This CDR3 has 15 amino acids. Trimming cost V 7 bases and J 0 bases, with 14 bases left between them. The CDR3 protein is CASTPGDSSTDTQYF. The CDR3 DNA follows: TGTGCCAGCACCCCCGGCGACAGCAGCACAGATACGCAGTATTTT.

The genes are TRBV29-1 and TRBJ2-5; possible D gene TRBD1, 6 bases. The CDR3 totals 13 residues. CDR1 and CDR2 from the germline V gene are SQVTM and ANQGSEA. Trimming stripped 7 bases from V and 4 bases from J, with 16 bases between. The CDR3 sequence: CSGQRGFGETQYF. The DNA for the CDR3 is TGCAGCGGGCAGAGGGGGTTCGGAGAGACCCAGTACTTC.

The table lists this clonotype with a few counts. The rearrangement joins TRBV14 to TRBJ2-3; no clear D. Germline CDR1 is SGHDN and CDR2 is FVKESK. Trimming removed 4 bases from V and 7 bases from J, with 9 bases in between. CDR3 size: 12 residues. The CDR3 DNA reads TGTGCCAGCAGCCCCCAGCCCTATACGCAGTATTTT. It translates to CASSPQPYTQYF.

This clonotype was seen more than once but under ten times. This sequence joins TRBV7-6 and TRBJ2-1; 14 bases are a match to TRBD2. Losses at the gene ends were 1 base for V and 5 bases for J; bases not matched to a gene: 1. CDR3 size: 16 residues. Per germline, CDR1 SGHVS and CDR2 FNYEAQ. The CDR3 region is CASSLGGLAGDNEQFF. CDR3 nucleotide sequence: TGTGCCAGCAGCTTAGGGGGACTAGCGGGGGACAATGAGCAGTTCTTC.

The chain recombines TRBV6-1 with TRBJ2-3, with 9 bases matching TRBD2. The V gene's germline CDR1 is MNHNS and CDR2 SASEGT. The CDR3 extends over 16 amino acids. Losses at the gene ends were 0 bases for V and 4 bases for J; bases not matched to a gene: 5. The CDR3 region has the DNA TGTGCCAGCAGTGAAGCCCCAGCGGGGGGCGCAGATACGCAGTATTTT. Amino acid sequence: CASSEAPAGGADTQYF.

This chain uses TRBV4-3 with TRBJ1-5, with 7 bases fitting TRBD1. The junction had 12 bases not matched to a gene; V was cut back by 3 bases and J by 7 bases. This CDR3 region has 16 residues. Per germline, CDR1 LGHNA and CDR2 YSLEER. For the CDR3, the DNA is TGCGCCAGCAGCCAGGGGGACAGTCTCCAGAGGCAGCCCCAGCATTTT. This sequence encodes CASSQGDSLQRQPQHF.

This clonotype was recorded at least ten times. The V call is TRBV12-3 or TRBV12-4, the J call TRBJ2-3; 8 nucleotides align to TRBD1. This CDR3 region has 13 residues. Unmatched junction bases numbered 4, after V lost 6 bases and J lost 5 bases. CDR3 DNA sequence: TGTGCCAGCAGGCTGACAGGGGAAGATACGCAGTATTTT. Translating it yields CASRLTGEDTQYF.

This chain joins TRBV19 and TRBJ1-1; D not resolved. CDR3 size: 14 residues. Trimming removed 8 bases at V and 0 bases at J, with 13 bases between. Per germline, CDR1 LNHDA and CDR2 SQIVND (reference sequence). The CDR3 nucleotides are TGTGCCAGTTCCGTTGCCCTTATGAACACTGAAGCTTTCTTT. Protein sequence: CASSVALMNTEAFF.

There are a few counts of this clonotype. This rearrangement joins TRBV7-2 to TRBJ2-3; D is ambiguous. V was clipped by 1 base and J by 4 bases, with 9 bases between them. The germline CDR1 and CDR2 sequences are SGHTA and FQGNSA. The CDR3 runs 14 residues. CDR3 DNA: TGTGCCAGCAGCTTAGAAAGGAGCTCAGATACGCAGTATTTT. Its protein product is CASSLERSSDTQYF.

This clonotype has more than one count but fewer than ten. This sequence joins TRBV12-3 or TRBV12-4 and TRBJ1-2; 7 nucleotides line up with TRBD1. The CDR3 extends over 16 amino acids. V lost 7 bases to trimming and J lost 5 bases; unmatched junction nucleotides: 16. The CDR3 bases are TGTGCCAGCACCAACCTGCGGGACAGTCGTCGGTATGGCTACACCTTC. This sequence encodes CASTNLRDSRRYGYTF.

This clonotype was detected only a few times. V usage is TRBV3-1 and J usage is TRBJ1-1; possible D gene TRBD1, 5 bases. Between the trimmed V and J ends, which lost 4 bases and 1 base, there was a span of 13 bases. The CDR3 loop spans 15 amino acids. Per the germline V gene, CDR1 is LGHDT and CDR2 is YNNKEL (reference sequence). The CDR3 DNA reads TGTGCCAGCAGCCTACGGAGGGGTAAGAACACTGAAGCTTTCTTT. Its translation: CASSLRRGKNTEAFF.

The chain links TRBV7-2 to TRBJ2-3, with 8 bases matching TRBD2. Germline lookup yields CDR1 SGHTA and CDR2 FQGNSA. The V segment lost 1 base and the J segment 12 bases; nucleotides outside the gene matches: 3. This CDR3 is built from 12 residues. DNA for the CDR3: TGTGCCAGCAGCTTAGAGCTAGCGGGTCAGTATTTT. The encoded protein is CASSLELAGQYF.

This chain links TRBV4-1 with TRBJ2-3, with D possibly called TRBD1 or TRBD2 (6 bases each). V was cut by 4 bases and J by 6 bases, with 17 bases left in between. Germline CDR1 and CDR2: MGHRA and YSYEKL. The CDR3 is made up of 15 amino acids. The CDR3 loop reads CASSLTGTGGDTQYF. The CDR3 DNA sequence: TGCGCCAGCAGCCTAACAGGGACTGGGGGTGATACGCAGTATTTT.

This clonotype was observed a few times. This chain connects TRBV5-1 to TRBJ2-2, with TRBD2 as a possible D gene (5 bases). Germline-derived CDR1 and CDR2 are SGHRS and YFSETQ. The V and J ends lost 3 bases and 7 bases respectively, with 13 bases between them. The CDR3 sequence is 14 residues long. As DNA, the CDR3 is TGCGCCAGCAGCTCCTGGTCGGGAAACGGGGAGCTGTTTTTT. As protein: CASSSWSGNGELFF.